The 4 T cell receptor beta chains below were found in one sample sequenced in a study of cytomegalovirus exposure and HLA in healthy donors. PCR employed 60 Vbeta and 13 Jbeta primers. Using immunoSEQ multiplex PCR, the repertoire was profiled, and TCRdb retains in-frame clones only, with some absent. The data contain roughly 160,000 clones, approximately 83% of them singletons. Sample: PBMCs. All receptors come from a boy younger than 10 in good health and CMV-seronegative.

This clone was observed a handful of times. The rearrangement joins TRBV30 to TRBJ1-2; D may be TRBD1 (5 bases). CDR1 and CDR2 (germline): GTSNPN, SVGIG (reference sequence). Trimming pared 7 bases from V and 5 bases from J, leaving 26 bases between. This CDR3 contains 16 residues. As DNA, the CDR3 is TGTGCCTTGGAGCCTTTAGGGGCCTCGGGAGATTATGGCTACACCTTC. It yields the protein CALEPLGASGDYGYTF.

This clone was detected once. The chain has TRBV7-2 and TRBJ2-5, with D tentatively TRBD1 (6 bases). Germline CDR1 reads SGHTA; CDR2 reads FQGNSA. Trimming pared 2 bases from V and 2 bases from J, leaving 9 bases between. The CDR3 loop spans 14 amino acids. CDR3 region: CASSLNRGQETQYF. The DNA of the CDR3 is TGTGCCAGCAGCTTAAATAGGGGGCAAGAGACCCAGTACTTC.

The chain employs TRBV6-5 and TRBJ2-1; 8 bases are a match to TRBD2. V trimming: 0 bases; J trimming: 8 bases; junction bases outside the gene matches: 9. CDR1 MNHEY and CDR2 SVGAGI come from the germline V gene. CDR3 length: 16 residues. CDR3 in DNA: TGTGCCAGCAGTTACTCGGAAGCGGGAGTATCGGATGAGCAGTTCTTC. Translation: CASSYSEAGVSDEQFF.

This sequence joins TRBV5-6 and TRBJ2-1; 11 nucleotides match TRBD2. Germline CDR1 SGHDT, CDR2 YYEEEE. The junction had 8 bases not matched to a gene; V was cut back by 4 bases and J by 2 bases. The CDR3 is made up of 17 amino acids. In DNA form, the CDR3 reads TGTGCCAGCAGCCCGGCCGGGACTAGCGGCCCCTACAATGAGCAGTTCTTC. Translated, it gives CASSPAGTSGPYNEQFF.